The 14 T cell receptor beta chains given below trace back to one sample, sequenced in a study of long-term antiretroviral therapy in people with HIV. Runs used v3.0 of the immunoSEQ assay and were done at survey level. Profiled with immunoSEQ multiplex PCR; TCRdb holds only in-frame clones, not every one. The table records 15,000 to 20,000 clones, over 75% of them present only once. The specimen comprised unsorted PBMCs, sampled 0.3 years after starting antiretroviral therapy. The receptors were gathered from a man aged 18 to 30 with HIV.

The chain has TRBV11-2 and TRBJ1-1; 8 bases are shared with TRBD1. Germline V gives CDR1 SGHAT, CDR2 FQNNGV. There are 13 residues in the CDR3. Trimming took 5 bases from V and 3 from J; bases not matched to a gene: 2. The CDR3 region is CASSPDRDTEAFF. CDR3 in DNA: TGTGCCAGCAGCCCGGACAGGGACACTGAAGCTTTCTTT.

The chain employs TRBV5-6 and TRBJ1-2; D is ambiguous. The CDR3 spans 13 residues. V lost 3 bases to trimming and J lost 5 bases, with 11 bases between them. CDR1 SGHDT and CDR2 YYEEEE come from the germline V gene. CDR3 in amino acids: CASSSWTEYGYTF. The CDR3 bases are TGTGCCAGCAGCTCTTGGACGGAGTATGGCTACACCTTC.

The V and J genes are TRBV18 and TRBJ1-1, with D unclear. Germline lookup yields CDR1 KGHSH and CDR2 LQKENI. Between the trimmed V and J ends, which lost 2 bases and 1 base, there was a span of 8 bases. The CDR3 totals 14 residues. CDR3 in amino acids: CASSPLAANTEAFF. In nucleotides, the CDR3 is TGTGCCAGCTCACCATTGGCAGCGAACACTGAAGCTTTCTTT.

The rearrangement uses TRBV6-1 and TRBJ2-6; D remains unclear. The CDR3 length is 16 residues. Trimming took off 2 bases at V and 1 base at J, with 9 bases between the two ends. Germline V lookup: CDR1 MNHNS, CDR2 SASEGT. The CDR3 protein is CASSELGGSGANVLTF. The DNA for the CDR3 is TGTGCCAGCAGTGAACTGGGTGGTTCTGGGGCCAACGTCCTGACTTTC.

This chain links TRBV11-2 with TRBJ1-4; a weak D match, TRBD1 (6 bases). Trimming took 5 bases from V and 8 from J, leaving 18 bases between them. This CDR3 has 15 amino acids. Germline V lookup: CDR1 SGHAT, CDR2 FQNNGV. The CDR3 here is CASSPTGQNREKLFF. The CDR3 DNA sequence: TGTGCCAGCAGCCCAACAGGGCAGAACCGAGAAAAACTGTTTTTT.

The rearrangement joins TRBV5-6 to TRBJ1-1, with 7 bases aligning to TRBD1. The CDR3 is 12 amino acids. Germline V gives CDR1 SGHDT, CDR2 YYEEEE. V was pared by 4 bases and J by 8 bases, with 5 bases of the junction left unmatched. The CDR3 protein is CASSLDRVEAFF. DNA for the CDR3: TGTGCCAGCAGCCTCGACAGGGTCGAAGCTTTCTTT.

This chain joins TRBV7-6 and TRBJ1-4; D remains unclear. The CDR3 consists of 12 residues. The V gene's germline CDR1 is SGHVS and CDR2 FNYEAQ. The V end lost 1 base, the J end lost 8 bases, and 5 bases lay between the germline ends. The CDR3 coding sequence is TGTGCCAGCAGCTTAGTAGACGAAAAACTGTTTTTT. Protein sequence: CASSLVDEKLFF. The whole variable domain, filled in from reference TRBV7-6 and TRBJ1-4, reads GAGVSQSPRYKVTKRGQDVALRCDPISGHVSLYWYRQALGQGPEFLTYFNYEAQQDKSGLPNDRFSAERPEGSISTLTIQRTEQRDSAMYRCASSLVDEKLFFGSGTQLSVL.

The genes are TRBV19 and TRBJ1-1, with no clear D. The V and J ends lost 4 bases and 11 bases respectively, with 11 bases between them. Germline loops: CDR1 LNHDA, CDR2 SQIVND (reference sequence). The CDR3 sequence is 11 residues long. The CDR3 coding sequence is TGTGCCAGTAGTAATGGGGTAGGGGCTTTCTTT. Protein product: CASSNGVGAFF. The full variable domain, its missing parts supplied by reference TRBV19 and TRBJ1-1, is DGGITQSPKYLFRKEGQNVTLSCEQNLNHDAMYWYRQDPGQGLRLIYYSQIVNDFQKGDIAEGYSVSREKKESFPLTVTSAQKNPTAFYLCASSNGVGAFFGQGTRLTVV.

This clone showed up just once. The chain uses TRBV7-8 and TRBJ1-2, with D possibly being TRBD1 (5 bases). The CDR3 loop spans 13 amino acids. V lost 3 bases to trimming and J lost 10 bases, with 15 bases between them. Germline lookup yields CDR1 SGHVS and CDR2 FQNEAQ. This chain's CDR3 is CASSFPWQGLYTF. The CDR3 nucleotides are TGTGCCAGCAGCTTTCCCTGGCAGGGCCTCTACACCTTC.

The genes are TRBV2 and TRBJ2-3; no firm D call. The CDR3 consists of 12 residues. The germline V gene has CDR1 SNHLY and CDR2 FYNNEI. V gave up 5 bases and J gave up 2 bases, with 5 bases separating them. The DNA of the CDR3 is TGTGCCAGCAGTCCCTACACAGATACGCAGTATTTT. Translation: CASSPYTDTQYF.

V usage is TRBV18 and J usage is TRBJ1-5; D gene uncertain. This CDR3 comprises 13 residues. CDR1 and CDR2 from the germline V gene are KGHSH and LQKENI. Trimming pared 6 bases from V and 2 bases from J, leaving 8 bases between. The CDR3 region is CASSPAGNQPQHF. For the CDR3, the DNA is TGTGCCAGCTCCCCCGCCGGCAATCAGCCCCAGCATTTT. The full variable domain, rest sourced from reference TRBV18 and TRBJ1-5, is NAGVMQNPRHLVRRRGQEARLRCSPMKGHSHVYWYRQLPEEGLKFMVYLQKENIIDESGMPKERFSAEFPKEGPSILRIQQVVRGDSAAYFCASSPAGNQPQHFGDGTRLSIL.

This clone was observed once. This chain connects TRBV27 to TRBJ1-4; TRBD1 might be the D (5 bases). Per the germline V gene, CDR1 is MNHEY and CDR2 is SMNVEV (reference sequence). There are 16 residues in the CDR3. V dropped 6 bases and J dropped 11 bases, with 25 bases sitting between them. The CDR3 DNA sequence: TGTGCCAGCAGCTACTTTGGGACTGCCCGTAGTTTGAAACTGTTTTTT. Translation gives CASSYFGTARSLKLFF.

This clone was counted between two and nine times. The chain uses TRBV6-1 and TRBJ1-5; 8 bases are shared with TRBD1. CDR3 length equals 14 residues. V lost 6 bases to trimming and J lost 6 bases; unmatched junction nucleotides: 7. Germline V gene sequence: CDR1 MNHNS, CDR2 SASEGT. CDR3 region: CASSETGESQPQHF. CDR3 bases: TGTGCCAGCAGCGAGACAGGGGAAAGTCAGCCCCAGCATTTT.

The chain joins TRBV5-8 to TRBJ2-5, with D unclear. This CDR3 has 14 residues. The V end lost 2 bases, the J end lost 1 base, and 9 bases lay between the germline ends. The V gene's germline CDR1 is SGHTS and CDR2 YDEGEE. Here the CDR3 reads CASSFRWGQETQYF. CDR3 DNA sequence: TGTGCCAGCAGCTTTAGATGGGGCCAAGAGACCCAGTACTTC.